The rows below give T cell receptor beta chains drawn from one sample of a study of Graves' ophthalmopathy and Graves' hyperthyroidism. TCRdb recomputed calls from the multiplex PCR reads with MiXCR, one row per CDR3 protein. This sample has over a million distinct CDR3 sequences, with around a third found just once. Sequencing input: peripheral blood or thyroid tissue (not recorded which). These receptors all stem from an adult man with Graves' hyperthyroidism. Each CDR3 is given with its conserved first and last residue. The D gene is left open where the match is weak. The size of a clone is reported for some rows only, either as once, few or many, or as a class for expanded clones.

D gene | clone size | J gene | V gene | CDR3 protein | CDR3 DNA
- | many | TRBJ2-7 | TRBV29-1 | CSVEDRDTAYEQYF | TGCAGCGTTGAAGATCGGGACACAGCCTACGAGCAGTACTTC
- | - | TRBJ2-7 | TRBV10-3 | CASGAGAHEQYF | TGTGCCAGCGGCGCGGGGGCCCACGAGCAGTACTTC
- | many | TRBJ1-4 | TRBV2 | CASRDGLKLFF | TGTGCCAGCAGGGATGGTCTGAAATTGTTTTTT
- | - | TRBJ2-6 | TRBV29-1 | CSVVPDPDSGANVLTF | TGCAGCGTTGTCCCAGACCCCGACTCTGGGGCCAACGTCCTGACTTTC
TRBD1 | - | TRBJ2-7 | TRBV7-9 | CASSLRQGEGLGEQYF | TGTGCCAGCAGCTTACGACAGGGGGAGGGCCTGGGAGAGCAGTACTTC
- | many | TRBJ1-1 | TRBV12-3/TRBV12-4 | CASGATTEAFF | TGTGCCAGCGGGGCAACCACTGAAGCTTTCTTT
- | many | TRBJ1-1 | TRBV2 | CASSEGGAYTEAFF | TGTGCCAGCAGTGAAGGGGGGGCATACACTGAAGCTTTCTTT
TRBD1 | - | TRBJ2-7 | TRBV5-5 | CASSTGQGMTYEQYF | TGTGCCAGCAGCACCGGACAGGGCATGACCTACGAGCAGTACTTC
- | many | TRBJ2-2 | TRBV24-1 | CATMGANTGELFF | TGTGCCACCATGGGGGCGAACACCGGGGAGCTGTTTTTT
- | - | TRBJ1-1 | TRBV11-3 | CASGLRGLAFF | TGTGCCAGCGGCTTGCGGGGGCTAGCTTTCTTT